These 29 T cell receptor beta chains share one sample of origin, sequenced in a study of beta chain features in type 1 diabetes. Sequenced material consisted of expressed TCRB transcripts (all of the isolated RNA was reverse transcribed). The method was immunoSEQ multiplex PCR; TCRdb's version includes in-frame clones alone and lacks a portion of them. The sample contains about 230,000 clones, over 8.5% of which appear only once. Sample: naive CD4+ T cells from blood. These receptors all come from a woman aged 18-29 years in good health.

This clone showed up just a few times. The CDR3 nucleotides read TGTGCCTGGACTAAGGACAGGGTTTATGGCTACACCTTC. Translated, it gives CAWTKDRVYGYTF. The chain joins TRBV30 to TRBJ1-2; 8 nucleotides line up with TRBD1. The V segment lost 4 bases and the J segment 5 bases; nucleotides outside the gene matches: 6. Looked up from germline, CDR1 is GTSNPN and CDR2 is SVGIG (reference sequence). CDR3 length: 13 residues.

The chain links TRBV4-1 to TRBJ2-1; D perhaps matches TRBD2 (5 bases). The CDR3 sequence is 12 residues long. Trimming cost V 3 bases and J 8 bases, with 8 bases left between them. The germline V gene has CDR1 MGHRA and CDR2 YSYEKL. The DNA for the CDR3 is TGCGCCAGCAGCCATACTAGTGATGAGCAGTTCTTC. Amino acid sequence: CASSHTSDEQFF.

The chain couples TRBV25-1 to TRBJ2-7; 8 nucleotides align to TRBD1. The CDR3 loop spans 15 amino acids. Unmatched junction bases numbered 8, after V lost 5 bases and J lost 2 bases. CDR1 is MGHDK and CDR2 is SYGVNS in the germline V gene. The CDR3 coding sequence is TGTGCCAGCAGTCGGTGGGGACAGGAGACCTACGAGCAGTACTTC. This sequence encodes CASSRWGQETYEQYF.

The V and J genes are TRBV19 and TRBJ2-1, with TRBD2 matching 10 bases. CDR3 size: 16 residues. From germline, CDR1 is LNHDA and CDR2 SQIVND (reference sequence). The junction had 7 bases not matched to a gene; V was cut back by 7 bases and J by 1 base. Here the CDR3 DNA reads TGTGCCAGTACTTCGACTAGCGGGCTTTCCTACAATGAGCAGTTCTTC. This encodes CASTSTSGLSYNEQFF.

The chain employs TRBV27 and TRBJ2-5; 10 bases fit TRBD2. The length of the CDR3 is 15 residues. From germline, CDR1 is MNHEY and CDR2 SMNVEV (reference sequence). The V segment lost 7 bases and the J segment 5 bases; nucleotides outside the gene matches: 10. CDR3 loop: CASTASGGPGETQYF. Here the CDR3 DNA reads TGTGCCAGCACGGCTAGCGGGGGCCCGGGGGAGACCCAGTACTTC.

The CDR3 sequence: CASRVGAETQYF. CDR3 nucleotide sequence: TGTGCCAGCAGGGTGGGCGCGGAGACCCAGTACTTC. The chain links TRBV25-1 to TRBJ2-5; D gene unclear. The CDR3 spans 12 residues. Trimming stripped 6 bases from V and 5 bases from J, with 10 bases between. CDR1 is MGHDK, CDR2 SYGVNS, per germline.

The CDR3 is CASSLDRSSGYTF. The CDR3 DNA reads TGTGCCAGCAGCTTGGACAGGTCGTCTGGCTACACCTTC. The chain carries TRBV5-4 and TRBJ1-2, with D perhaps matching TRBD1 (5 bases). This CDR3 contains 13 residues. Germline V gives CDR1 SGHNT, CDR2 YYREEE (reference sequence). V was cut by 0 bases and J by 7 bases, with 10 bases left in between.

This clone has only a few counts. The chain is built from TRBV10-3 and TRBJ2-7; D remains unclear. V was cut by 0 bases and J by 1 base, with 7 bases left in between. Germline CDR1 ENHRY, CDR2 SYGVKD. There are 14 residues in the CDR3. For the CDR3, the DNA is TGTGCCATCAGTGAGTCGGGCAGTTCCTACGAGCAGTACTTC. This codes for CAISESGSSYEQYF.

This chain joins TRBV5-4 and TRBJ2-7; no definite D call. V lost 0 bases and J 5 bases, leaving 9 bases between the germline ends. Looked up from germline, CDR1 is SGHNT and CDR2 is YYREEE (reference sequence). CDR3 length: 13 residues. The CDR3 nucleotides read TGTGCCAGCAGCTTGGCCCCCTCGGACGAGCAGTACTTC. This gives the protein CASSLAPSDEQYF. The full variable domain, in which reference TRBV5-4 and TRBJ2-7 provide the parts outside the CDR3, is ETGVTQSPTHLIKTRGQQVTLRCSSQSGHNTVSWYQQALGQGPQFIFQYYREEENGRGNFPPRFSGLQFPNYSSELNVNALELDDSALYLCASSLAPSDEQYFGPGTRLTVT.

This clone has more than one count but fewer than ten. The J gene is TRBJ2-7, the V gene TRBV28; 10 positions agree with TRBD1. Unmatched junction bases numbered 6, after V lost 4 bases and J lost 3 bases. The CDR3 loop spans 15 amino acids. Germline CDR1 and CDR2: MDHEN and SYDVKM. The CDR3, as DNA: TGTGCCAGCAGTTCGGCCGGGACAGGGGTCTACGAGCAGTACTTC. Protein: CASSSAGTGVYEQYF.

For this clone: The same CDR3 is also encoded by other DNA sequences in this sample. The J gene is TRBJ2-5, the V gene TRBV5-4, with D possibly TRBD2 on 5 matching bases. This CDR3 has 13 residues. Germline V gives CDR1 SGHNT, CDR2 YYREEE (reference sequence). Trimming took off 0 bases at V and 3 bases at J, with 6 bases between the two ends. The CDR3 DNA follows: TGTGCCAGCAGCTTGGTCGGGGAAGAGACCCAGTACTTC. It encodes CASSLVGEETQYF.

The gene calls are TRBV25-1 and TRBJ2-3; possibly TRBD2 for D (5 bases). The length of the CDR3 is 14 residues. Germline V gene data show CDR1 as MGHDK and CDR2 as SYGVNS. The V and J ends lost 6 bases and 0 bases respectively, with 10 bases between them. CDR3 sequence reads: CASSLLGSTDTQYF. CDR3 DNA sequence: TGTGCCAGCAGCCTACTAGGTAGCACAGATACGCAGTATTTT.

The V gene is TRBV6-1, the J gene TRBJ1-1; TRBD1 is a possible D gene (6 bases). The CDR3 is 14 amino acids. V was trimmed by 6 bases and J by 0 bases, leaving 11 bases between them. From germline, CDR1 is MNHNS and CDR2 SASEGT. Written as DNA, the CDR3 is TGTGCCAGCAGGGGTCGGACAGTGAACACTGAAGCTTTCTTT. Protein product: CASRGRTVNTEAFF.

The chain couples TRBV6-1 to TRBJ1-4; D call uncertain. Germline V gives CDR1 MNHNS, CDR2 SASEGT. V gave up 4 bases and J gave up 4 bases, with 7 bases separating them. The CDR3 extends over 13 amino acids. Here the CDR3 DNA reads TGTGCCAGCAGTGTGAGACATAATGAAAAACTGTTTTTT. It codes for CASSVRHNEKLFF.

The chain uses TRBV19 and TRBJ2-1, with unresolved D. The V end was cut by 3 bases, the J end by 12 bases, with 15 bases between. The CDR3 has 13 amino acids. Germline V gene sequence: CDR1 LNHDA, CDR2 SQIVND (reference sequence). As DNA, the CDR3 is TGTGCCAGTAGTATGCTAGGCGTTCGCTGGCAGTTCTTC. Translation: CASSMLGVRWQFF.

Written as DNA, the CDR3 is TGTGCCAGCAGTTTTGCAGGAAAGAACACTGAAGCTTTCTTT. Protein: CASSFAGKNTEAFF. This chain uses TRBV27 with TRBJ1-1; no reliable D call. The CDR3 totals 14 residues. The germline gives CDR1 MNHEY, CDR2 SMNVEV (reference sequence). V lost 3 bases, J lost 1 base, and 9 bases lay in between.

The CDR3 region is CASSSAGGGPYEQYF. CDR3 DNA: TGTGCCAGCAGCTCCGCAGGTGGAGGCCCCTACGAGCAGTACTTC. The J gene is TRBJ2-7, the V gene TRBV5-4; tentatively, D is TRBD2 (5 bases). V was clipped by 3 bases and J by 2 bases, with 15 bases between them. The CDR3 runs 15 residues. Germline lookup yields CDR1 SGHNT and CDR2 YYREEE (reference sequence).

The chain recombines TRBV5-1 with TRBJ1-5; 8 nucleotides line up with TRBD1. The trim removed 4 bases at V and 5 bases at J, leaving 2 bases unmatched. There are 13 residues in the CDR3. Germline V lookup: CDR1 SGHRS, CDR2 YFSETQ. For the CDR3, the DNA is TGCGCCAGCAGCCTGGGACAGGATCAGCCCCAGCATTTT. Translated, it gives CASSLGQDQPQHF.

This clone showed up just a few times. This chain uses TRBV6-6 with TRBJ2-1; 8 bases agree with TRBD1. The V segment lost 6 bases and the J segment 3 bases; nucleotides outside the gene matches: 7. The CDR3 is 15 residues long. CDR1 and CDR2 (germline): MNHNY, SVGAGI (reference sequence). The CDR3 spells CASRPSDRVYNEQFF. The DNA of the CDR3 is TGTGCCAGCAGGCCCTCGGACAGGGTCTACAATGAGCAGTTCTTC.

This chain connects TRBV10-3 to TRBJ2-3, with D possibly matching TRBD2 (6 bases). V was clipped by 2 bases and J by 2 bases, with 8 bases between them. Germline CDR1 is ENHRY and CDR2 is SYGVKD. The CDR3 spans 14 residues. CDR3 protein: CAISERGNTDTQYF. CDR3 coding DNA: TGTGCCATCAGTGAGCGGGGGAACACAGATACGCAGTATTTT.

The chain is built from TRBV14 and TRBJ1-2, with TRBD1 matching over 9 bases. V lost 0 bases to trimming and J lost 4 bases; unmatched junction nucleotides: 9. Germline CDR1 is SGHDN and CDR2 is FVKESK. The CDR3 runs 17 residues. CDR3 residues: CASSQDWDREIAYGYTF. The CDR3 nucleotides read TGTGCCAGCAGCCAAGATTGGGACAGGGAAATAGCCTATGGCTACACCTTC.

A few counts support this clone. The chain joins TRBV30 to TRBJ1-5; no reliable D call. Trimming pared 0 bases from V and 0 bases from J, leaving 9 bases between. CDR1 is GTSNPN, CDR2 SVGIG, per germline (reference sequence). CDR3 length: 15 residues. In nucleotides, the CDR3 is TGTGCCTGGAGTGTACGGTCCCTTAGCAATCAGCCCCAGCATTTT. Amino acid sequence: CAWSVRSLSNQPQHF.

The J gene is TRBJ1-3, the V gene TRBV7-9; no clear D gene. This CDR3 is built from 13 residues. The germline V gene has CDR1 SEHNR and CDR2 FQNEAQ (reference sequence). V was trimmed by 6 bases and J by 2 bases, leaving 8 bases between them. The CDR3 sequence: CASRYGAGNTIYF. The CDR3 DNA is TGTGCCAGCAGATACGGGGCTGGAAACACCATATATTTT.

DNA for the CDR3: TGTGCCAGCAGCTTAGGGGGGCCCCTAGATACGCAGTATTTT. Translation gives CASSLGGPLDTQYF. The V and J genes are TRBV7-8 and TRBJ2-3, with D tentatively TRBD1 (6 bases). The V end was cut by 1 base, the J end by 5 bases, with 10 bases between. The CDR3 sequence is 14 residues long. Germline V gene sequence: CDR1 SGHVS, CDR2 FQNEAQ. Based on the CDR3 plus reference TRBV7-8 and TRBJ2-3, the full variable domain is GAGVSQSPRYKVAKRGQDVALRCDPISGHVSLFWYQQALGQGPEFLTYFQNEAQLDKSGLPSDRFFAERPEGSVSTLKIQRTQQEDSAVYLCASSLGGPLDTQYFGPGTRLTVL.

The gene calls are TRBV4-1 and TRBJ1-4; no definite D call. V shed 4 bases and J shed 5 bases, with 23 bases lying between them. CDR3 size: 18 residues. From germline, CDR1 is MGHRA and CDR2 YSYEKL. This chain's CDR3 is CASSPDSRNRRPNEKLFF. Written as DNA, the CDR3 is TGCGCCAGCAGCCCCGATTCCCGGAACCGGAGACCGAATGAAAAACTGTTTTTT.

This clone was seen a few times. The J gene is TRBJ2-5, the V gene TRBV6-5; D gene ambiguous. Deletions cut 5 bases from V and 5 bases from J, with 15 bases between. Germline V CDR1 and CDR2: MNHEY, SVGAGI. This CDR3 is 14 amino acids long. The DNA for the CDR3 is TGTGCCAGCAGTCGACCGGGTCTACTTGAGACCCAGTACTTC. Its protein is CASSRPGLLETQYF.

This clone has more than one count but fewer than ten. The chain recombines TRBV18 with TRBJ2-7; the D gene is possibly TRBD2 (6 bases). V lost 2 bases, J lost 1 base, and 12 bases lay in between. There are 15 residues in the CDR3. Germline assignment: CDR1 KGHSH and CDR2 LQKENI. The CDR3 protein is CASSPVDSGSYEQYF. DNA of the CDR3: TGTGCCAGCTCACCAGTAGATAGCGGATCCTACGAGCAGTACTTC.

This clone occurred a few times. This chain links TRBV25-1 with TRBJ2-1, with 7 bases aligning to TRBD2. Germline lookup yields CDR1 MGHDK and CDR2 SYGVNS. The CDR3 loop spans 15 amino acids. The J segment lost 6 bases and the V segment lost 5 bases, leaving 10 bases of the junction unmatched. The CDR3, as DNA: TGTGCCAGCAGTTCACCGGGACTACGCTTCAATGAGCAGTTCTTC. This gives the protein CASSSPGLRFNEQFF.

This clone was detected only a few times. The chain combines TRBV5-1 with TRBJ1-1; D is undetermined. The CDR3 consists of 13 residues. The germline V and J ends were trimmed by 5 bases and 4 bases, with 12 bases remaining between them. Germline V gene sequence: CDR1 SGHRS, CDR2 YFSETQ. For the CDR3, the DNA is TGCGCCAGCAGAGCAGAGTCAGGCACTGAAGCTTTCTTT. Its translation is CASRAESGTEAFF.